The 26 T cell receptor beta chains reported below all come from one sample, sequenced in a study of T cells after posttransplantation cyclophosphamide. Using immunoSEQ multiplex PCR, the repertoire was profiled, and TCRdb retains in-frame clones only, with some absent. The data show fewer than 20,000 clones, 70% to 80% seen once. Busulfan-fludarabine conditioning, marrow transplant, and cyclophosphamide on days +3 and +4 were administered. The sequencing used PBMCs, collected after an allogeneic stem cell transplant with post-transplant cyclophosphamide. These receptors all stem from a male patient in his thirties who received an allogeneic stem cell transplant from a related donor, was CMV-positive, and had acute GVHD only. Some T cells may be graft donor cells.

This clone has a single count. V and J are TRBV6-5 and TRBJ1-5, with D unresolved. Trimming removed 6 bases at V and 9 bases at J, with 15 bases between. This CDR3 comprises 13 residues. Germline V CDR1 and CDR2: MNHEY, SVGAGI. CDR3 in amino acids: CASSRGGSRPQHF. The CDR3 DNA follows: TGTGCCAGCAGCAGAGGTGGGTCGAGGCCCCAGCATTTT.

This rearrangement joins TRBV7-3 to TRBJ1-2; D unclear. CDR3 length: 13 residues. CDR1 SGHTA and CDR2 FQGTGA come from the germline V gene. Trimming cost V 2 bases and J 7 bases, with 11 bases left between them. CDR3 amino acids: CASSLAAGLGYTF. The CDR3, as DNA: TGTGCCAGCAGCTTAGCGGCGGGCCTTGGCTACACCTTC.

V gene TRBV4-1 combines with J gene TRBJ1-4, with D tentatively TRBD1 (5 bases). V lost 2 bases and J lost 0, with 10 bases in between. The CDR3 has 16 residues. Germline assignment: CDR1 MGHRA and CDR2 YSYEKL. This CDR3 is CASSQTWGATNEKLFF. The CDR3 bases are TGCGCCAGCAGCCAAACGTGGGGGGCAACTAATGAAAAACTGTTTTTT.

The CDR3 reads CASSPLLGSNQPQHF. In DNA form, the CDR3 reads TGTGCCAGCAGTCCACTTCTTGGTAGCAATCAGCCCCAGCATTTT. V and J are TRBV28 and TRBJ1-5; D gene ambiguous. The germline V and J ends were trimmed by 5 bases and 0 bases, with 11 bases remaining between them. From germline, CDR1 is MDHEN and CDR2 SYDVKM. The CDR3 has 15 amino acids.

The chain couples TRBV15 to TRBJ2-1; 12 bases fit TRBD1. With 8 bases clipped from V and 7 bases from J, the junction kept 3 bases outside the gene matches. CDR3 size: 13 residues. The germline gives CDR1 LNHNV, CDR2 YYDKDF (reference sequence). As DNA, the CDR3 is TGTGCCACCCGGGACAGGGGGCTAAATGAGCAGTTCTTC. Its protein is CATRDRGLNEQFF.

This rearrangement joins TRBV19 to TRBJ1-5, with TRBD1 matching 11 bases. The CDR3 covers 17 residues. Per the germline V gene, CDR1 is LNHDA and CDR2 is SQIVND (reference sequence). Trimming removed 4 bases from V and 1 base from J; junction bases left unmatched: 6. The CDR3 sequence: CASSKGQGARSNQPQHF. CDR3 in DNA: TGTGCCAGTAGTAAAGGACAGGGGGCGCGAAGCAATCAGCCCCAGCATTTT.

V gene TRBV4-1 combines with J gene TRBJ2-7; 8 nucleotides line up with TRBD2. The CDR3 is made up of 14 amino acids. The V segment lost 1 base and the J segment 6 bases; nucleotides outside the gene matches: 5. Germline assignment: CDR1 MGHRA and CDR2 YSYEKL. The CDR3 sequence: CASSQAPLAVEQYF. For the CDR3, the DNA is TGCGCCAGCAGCCAAGCACCACTAGCGGTCGAGCAGTACTTC.

The chain uses TRBV5-6 and TRBJ1-6; D is possibly TRBD1 (5 bases). V was trimmed by 1 base and J by 0 bases, leaving 8 bases between them. The CDR3 totals 16 residues. Germline assignment: CDR1 SGHDT and CDR2 YYEEEE. The CDR3 DNA reads as TGTGCCAGCAGCTTGCAGGGTAGCTCCTATAATTCACCCCTCCACTTT. Translating gives CASSLQGSSYNSPLHF.

The chain has TRBV5-1 and TRBJ1-2; TRBD1 agrees at 9 bases. Per the germline V gene, CDR1 is SGHRS and CDR2 is YFSETQ. Trimming removed 4 bases from V and 0 bases from J; junction bases left unmatched: 4. This CDR3 comprises 15 residues. The CDR3 sequence: CASSLQGAPNYGYTF. The CDR3, as DNA: TGCGCCAGCAGCCTACAGGGGGCGCCTAACTATGGCTACACCTTC.

V is TRBV7-2 and J is TRBJ2-7; 8 nucleotides match TRBD1. CDR3 length: 14 residues. Germline lookup yields CDR1 SGHTA and CDR2 FQGNSA. V lost 3 bases, J lost 4 bases, and 5 bases stayed unmatched. DNA for the CDR3: TGTGCCAGCAGCTTCGCAGGGGGCGGATACGAGCAGTACTTC. It specifies CASSFAGGGYEQYF.

The chain recombines TRBV10-3 with TRBJ1-1; D is undetermined. Germline CDR1 is ENHRY and CDR2 is SYGVKD. Trimming shortened V by 3 bases and J by 7 bases, and 15 bases separated the two germline ends. The CDR3 contains 14 residues. In DNA form, the CDR3 reads TGTGCCATCAGTGATAATATTGGCCCCCGTGAAGCTTTCTTT. Amino acids: CAISDNIGPREAFF.

The genes are TRBV7-9 and TRBJ2-3; a possible D gene is TRBD2 (5 bases). The CDR3 loop spans 13 amino acids. V lost 8 bases to trimming and J lost 10 bases, with 19 bases between them. CDR1 is SEHNR and CDR2 is FQNEAQ in the germline V gene (reference sequence). The CDR3 DNA reads as TGTGCCAGCTCCGTCGACGGACTCGGATCGCAGTATTTT. Its protein product is CASSVDGLGSQYF.

J is TRBJ1-4 and V is TRBV7-9; 8 bases are a match to TRBD1. The CDR3 has 15 residues. CDR1 is SEHNR and CDR2 is FQNEAQ in the germline V gene (reference sequence). V trimming: 4 bases; J trimming: 4 bases; junction bases outside the gene matches: 5. This CDR3 reads CASSSGTGLNEKLFF. Here the CDR3 DNA reads TGTGCCAGCAGCTCTGGGACAGGTCTTAATGAAAAACTGTTTTTT.

There are a few counts of this clone. V usage is TRBV5-6 and J usage is TRBJ1-2, with D tentatively TRBD1 (5 bases). Looked up from germline, CDR1 is SGHDT and CDR2 is YYEEEE. The CDR3 extends over 13 amino acids. With 0 bases removed from V and 5 bases from J, the gap between germline ends came to 8 bases. The CDR3 DNA reads as TGTGCCAGCAGCTTGGAGGGGCCATATGGCTACACCTTC. As protein: CASSLEGPYGYTF.

This chain connects TRBV18 to TRBJ1-4, with unresolved D. Trimming left V 5 bases short and J 8 bases short, with 15 bases between. This CDR3 contains 14 residues. Germline V lookup: CDR1 KGHSH, CDR2 LQKENI. In DNA form, the CDR3 reads TGTGCCAGCTCAGAGGACTATACGAGGGAAAAACTGTTTTTT. Protein product: CASSEDYTREKLFF.

V usage is TRBV10-1 and J usage is TRBJ2-2, with D maybe TRBD1 (6 bases). The germline V gene has CDR1 WNHNN and CDR2 SYGVQD (reference sequence). This CDR3 is built from 16 residues. V was trimmed by 0 bases and J by 0 bases, leaving 8 bases between them. CDR3 nucleotide sequence: TGCGCCAGCAGTGAGTCGGGACACCCGAACACCGGGGAGCTGTTTTTT. The encoded protein is CASSESGHPNTGELFF.

This clone was found a few times. Distinct nucleotide sequences in the sample also encode this CDR3. The chain links TRBV7-8 to TRBJ2-2; D unresolved. V dropped 1 base and J dropped 0 bases, with 6 bases sitting between them. The CDR3 length is 15 residues. Germline CDR1 SGHVS, CDR2 FQNEAQ. The CDR3 loop is CASSLVSANTGELFF. CDR3 in DNA: TGTGCCAGCAGCTTAGTTTCAGCGAACACCGGGGAGCTGTTTTTT. Full variable domain (rest looked up from reference TRBV7-8 and TRBJ2-2): GAGVSQSPRYKVAKRGQDVALRCDPISGHVSLFWYQQALGQGPEFLTYFQNEAQLDKSGLPSDRFFAERPEGSVSTLKIQRTQQEDSAVYLCASSLVSANTGELFFGEGSRLTVL.

Here the CDR3 reads CASSEMAGNTEAFF. The CDR3 bases are TGTGCCAGCAGTGAGATGGCAGGGAACACTGAAGCTTTCTTT. The rearrangement links TRBV2 to TRBJ1-1; D remains ambiguous. The CDR3 has 14 residues. From germline, CDR1 is SNHLY and CDR2 FYNNEI. Between the trimmed V and J ends, which lost 3 bases and 1 base, there was a span of 9 bases.

This clone was recorded once. The chain combines TRBV7-9 with TRBJ1-1; 7 bases match TRBD1. The ends lost 3 bases at V and 3 bases at J; junction bases unmatched: 4. The CDR3 is made up of 14 amino acids. CDR1 is SEHNR and CDR2 is FQNEAQ in the germline V gene (reference sequence). The CDR3 loop reads CASSLTGSDTEAFF. CDR3 nucleotides: TGTGCCAGCAGCTTGACAGGGTCAGACACTGAAGCTTTCTTT.

The chain couples TRBV19 to TRBJ1-5; D might be TRBD1 (5 bases). The CDR3 totals 16 residues. V lost 3 bases and J 2 bases, leaving 14 bases between the germline ends. Germline V gene lookup returns CDR1 LNHDA and CDR2 SQIVND (reference sequence). In DNA, the CDR3 is TGTGCCAGTAGTATTCGGGGGAAGGAGGGCAATCAGCCCCAGCATTTT. Its translation is CASSIRGKEGNQPQHF.

The chain combines TRBV7-2 with TRBJ1-6, with a weak D call TRBD1 (5 bases). Trimming stripped 5 bases from V and 5 bases from J, with 13 bases between. The CDR3 consists of 15 residues. Germline V gene data show CDR1 as SGHTA and CDR2 as FQGNSA. The DNA for the CDR3 is TGTGCCAGCAGCCCTGTGGGGCGGAATAATTCACCCCTCCACTTT. It encodes CASSPVGRNNSPLHF.

The rearrangement links TRBV6-5 to TRBJ2-5, with TRBD2 matching over 8 bases. V dropped 6 bases and J dropped 5; count of bases not matched to a gene: 8. In germline, CDR1 is MNHEY, CDR2 SVGAGI. The CDR3 covers 14 residues. CDR3 sequence: CASRRISGVETQYF. CDR3 in DNA: TGTGCCAGCAGGAGGATTAGCGGGGTGGAGACCCAGTACTTC.

This sequence joins TRBV10-2 and TRBJ1-1; the D gene is possibly TRBD1 (6 bases). The length of the CDR3 is 14 residues. Trimming cost V 7 bases and J 0 bases, with 12 bases left between them. Looked up from germline, CDR1 is WSHSY and CDR2 is SAAADI. The CDR3 DNA follows: TGCGCCAGCAACAGGGCACGAATGAACACTGAAGCTTTCTTT. This sequence encodes CASNRARMNTEAFF.

This chain connects TRBV19 to TRBJ1-1; 10 bases map to TRBD1. Per the germline V gene, CDR1 is LNHDA and CDR2 is SQIVND (reference sequence). The CDR3 runs 14 residues. J lost 10 bases, V lost 5 bases, and 10 bases had no gene match. The CDR3, as DNA: TGTGCCAGTAGTGCTGCCGGGACAGGGGCCCGAGCTTTCTTT. The encoded protein is CASSAAGTGARAFF. Combining the CDR3 with reference TRBV19 and TRBJ1-1 gives the whole variable domain DGGITQSPKYLFRKEGQNVTLSCEQNLNHDAMYWYRQDPGQGLRLIYYSQIVNDFQKGDIAEGYSVSREKKESFPLTVTSAQKNPTAFYLCASSAAGTGARAFFGQGTRLTVV.

J is TRBJ1-1 and V is TRBV18; D gene ambiguous. Germline CDR1 is KGHSH and CDR2 is LQKENI. The CDR3 sequence is 14 residues long. The V end was cut by 0 bases, the J end by 3 bases, with 8 bases between. The CDR3 bases are TGTGCCAGCTCACCACCTGGAGGGTACACTGAAGCTTTCTTT. It codes for CASSPPGGYTEAFF.

This clone was seen a single time. The chain has TRBV5-6 and TRBJ1-5; 12 positions match TRBD1. CDR3 length equals 16 residues. Germline V gene lookup returns CDR1 SGHDT and CDR2 YYEEEE. Trimming took 4 bases from V and 2 from J; bases not matched to a gene: 4. This chain's CDR3 is CASSKGTGGRNQPQHF. The CDR3 nucleotides read TGTGCCAGCAGCAAAGGGACAGGGGGCCGCAATCAGCCCCAGCATTTT.